This TCR beta chain was captured in a study of shared clonotypes between healthy human individuals. From CD4+ cells came CD45RA+ naive and CD45RA-negative memory subsets. This table comes from immunoSEQ multiplex PCR, and its TCRdb copy is limited to in-frame clones, with some not included. The sample consists of 2 million to 2.5 million clones, 95% of them appearing once. Per germline, CDR1 SGHRS and CDR2 YFSETQ. The CDR3 is made up of 16 amino acids. V lost 3 bases and J lost 3; bases outside the gene matches: 7. The chain is built from TRBV5-1 and TRBJ2-3, with TRBD2 matching over 10 bases. This receptor was taken from a man in his late teens or twenties in good health. The sample was naive CD4+ T cells sorted from blood. The sample's subset: CD45RA+ positively selected. CDR3 in DNA: TGCGCCAGCAGCTCCGGAGGTAGCGGGAGGACAGATACGCAGTATTTT. Amino acids: CASSSGGSGRTDTQYF.